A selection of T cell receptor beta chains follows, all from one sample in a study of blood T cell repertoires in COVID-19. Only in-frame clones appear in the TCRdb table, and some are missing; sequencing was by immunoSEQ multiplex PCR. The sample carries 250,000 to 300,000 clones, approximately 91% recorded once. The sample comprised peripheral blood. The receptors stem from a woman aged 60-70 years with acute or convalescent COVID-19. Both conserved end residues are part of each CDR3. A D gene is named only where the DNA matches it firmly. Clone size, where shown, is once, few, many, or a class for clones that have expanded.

cdr3_aa: CASSPGQGGTEAFF
cdr3_nt: TGTGCCAGCAGCCCCGGACAGGGGGGCACTGAAGCTTTCTTT
d_call: TRBD1
v_call: TRBV7-9
clone_size: -
j_call: TRBJ1-1

cdr3_aa: CASSQIRTVRGPGEQYF
cdr3_nt: TGCGCCAGCAGCCAAATTCGGACAGTAAGGGGCCCCGGCGAGCAGTACTTC
d_call: -
v_call: TRBV4-1
clone_size: -
j_call: TRBJ2-7

cdr3_aa: CASHAGATLTDTQYF
cdr3_nt: TGTGCCAGCCACGCAGGGGCGACCCTCACAGATACGCAGTATTTT
d_call: -
v_call: TRBV2
clone_size: -
j_call: TRBJ2-3

cdr3_aa: CASEREGNQPQHF
cdr3_nt: TGTGCCAGCGAGAGGGAGGGGAATCAGCCCCAGCATTTT
d_call: -
v_call: TRBV2
clone_size: -
j_call: TRBJ1-5

cdr3_aa: CASSPPPSYNEQFF
cdr3_nt: TGTGCCAGTAGTCCCCCCCCCAGTTACAATGAGCAGTTCTTC
d_call: -
v_call: TRBV19
clone_size: -
j_call: TRBJ2-1

cdr3_aa: CASSIARTSGRYEQYF
cdr3_nt: TGTGCCAGCAGTATAGCCCGGACTAGCGGGCGGTACGAGCAGTACTTC
d_call: TRBD2
v_call: TRBV28
clone_size: -
j_call: TRBJ2-7

cdr3_aa: CASSLVARGGNTIYF
cdr3_nt: TGTGCCAGCAGTTTAGTTGCCAGAGGTGGAAACACCATATATTTT
d_call: -
v_call: TRBV27
clone_size: -
j_call: TRBJ1-3

cdr3_aa: CASSKGLVAWDTEAFF
cdr3_nt: TGTGCCAGCAGCAAAGGTCTGGTAGCTTGGGACACTGAAGCTTTCTTT
d_call: -
v_call: TRBV21-1
clone_size: -
j_call: TRBJ1-1

cdr3_aa: CASSLGAAGTMNTEAFF
cdr3_nt: TGTGCCAGCAGCTTAGGGGCAGCCGGAACAATGAACACTGAAGCTTTCTTT
d_call: -
v_call: TRBV7-6
clone_size: -
j_call: TRBJ1-1

cdr3_aa: CASLSPYEQYF
cdr3_nt: TGTGCCAGCCTGAGCCCGTACGAGCAGTACTTC
d_call: -
v_call: TRBV28
clone_size: -
j_call: TRBJ2-7

cdr3_aa: CASSPGHPNYGYTF
cdr3_nt: TGTGCCAGCAGTCCGGGACACCCTAACTATGGCTACACCTTC
d_call: -
v_call: TRBV28
clone_size: -
j_call: TRBJ1-2

cdr3_aa: CASRGQGEGYTF
cdr3_nt: TGTGCCAGCAGAGGACAGGGCGAGGGCTACACCTTC
d_call: TRBD1
v_call: TRBV6-5
clone_size: -
j_call: TRBJ1-2

cdr3_aa: CASSQPGVQGGTGELFF
cdr3_nt: TGCGCCAGCAGCCAACCGGGAGTCCAGGGAGGTACCGGGGAGCTGTTTTTT
d_call: -
v_call: TRBV4-1
clone_size: -
j_call: TRBJ2-2

cdr3_aa: CASSFGGTQNTEAFF
cdr3_nt: TGTGCCAGCAGTTTCGGGGGAACCCAGAACACTGAAGCTTTCTTT
d_call: -
v_call: TRBV28
clone_size: -
j_call: TRBJ1-1

cdr3_aa: CASSAQGDTQYF
cdr3_nt: TGCGCCAGCAGCGCACAGGGTGATACGCAGTATTTT
d_call: -
v_call: TRBV5-1
clone_size: -
j_call: TRBJ2-3

cdr3_aa: CASSQDARSPLHF
cdr3_nt: TGTGCCAGCAGCCAAGATGCGCGCTCACCCCTCCACTTT
d_call: -
v_call: TRBV14
clone_size: -
j_call: TRBJ1-6

cdr3_aa: CASSQEVTPLQGEKLFF
cdr3_nt: TGCGCCAGCAGCCAAGAAGTGACTCCCCTTCAGGGTGAAAAACTGTTTTTT
d_call: -
v_call: TRBV4-1
clone_size: -
j_call: TRBJ1-4

cdr3_aa: CASSLGTNRVYEQYF
cdr3_nt: TGTGCCAGCAGCCTGGGGACTAACCGGGTCTACGAGCAGTACTTC
d_call: TRBD2
v_call: TRBV3-1/TRBV3-2
clone_size: once
j_call: TRBJ2-7

cdr3_aa: CASSQWTGEVAFF
cdr3_nt: TGTGCCAGCAGCCAATGGACAGGGGAGGTAGCTTTCTTT
d_call: TRBD1
v_call: TRBV4-2
clone_size: few
j_call: TRBJ1-1